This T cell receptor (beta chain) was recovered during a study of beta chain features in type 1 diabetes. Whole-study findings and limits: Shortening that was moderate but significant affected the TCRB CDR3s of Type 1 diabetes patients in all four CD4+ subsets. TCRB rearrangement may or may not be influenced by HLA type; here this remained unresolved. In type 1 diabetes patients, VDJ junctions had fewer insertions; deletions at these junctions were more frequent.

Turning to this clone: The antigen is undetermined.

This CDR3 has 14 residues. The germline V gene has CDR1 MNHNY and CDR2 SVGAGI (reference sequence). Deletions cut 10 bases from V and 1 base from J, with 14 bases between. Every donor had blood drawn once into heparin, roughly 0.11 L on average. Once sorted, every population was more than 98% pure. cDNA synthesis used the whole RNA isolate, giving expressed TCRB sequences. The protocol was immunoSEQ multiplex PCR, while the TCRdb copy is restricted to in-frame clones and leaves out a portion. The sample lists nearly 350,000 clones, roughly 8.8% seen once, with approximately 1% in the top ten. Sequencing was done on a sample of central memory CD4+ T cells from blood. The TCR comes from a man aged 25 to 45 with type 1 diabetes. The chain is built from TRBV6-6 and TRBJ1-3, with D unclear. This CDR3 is CATRPGGSGNTIYF. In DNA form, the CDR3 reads TGTGCCACCCGACCTGGCGGGTCTGGAAACACCATATATTTT.